This passage covers 4 T cell receptor beta chains from one sample sequenced in a study of blood T cell repertoires in COVID-19. TCRdb's copy holds only in-frame clones and misses some; the assay was immunoSEQ multiplex PCR. This sample has approximately 500,000 clones; around 89% occur once, and the top ten carry about 2%. Sequencing was performed on PBMCs or T cells enriched from blood (not recorded which). These TCRs come from a woman aged 40 to 50 who had recovered from COVID-19.

The V and J genes are TRBV5-1 and TRBJ1-6; 10 bases match TRBD1. The CDR3 has 15 residues. The germline V gene encodes CDR1 SGHRS and CDR2 YFSETQ. The V segment lost 0 bases and the J segment 9 bases; nucleotides outside the gene matches: 3. CDR3 sequence: CASSLGQGAGSPLHF. CDR3 DNA: TGCGCCAGCAGCTTGGGACAGGGGGCCGGTTCACCCCTCCACTTT.

This clone was picked up one time. The chain recombines TRBV4-2 with TRBJ1-2; perhaps TRBD1 as D (5 bases). V lost 3 bases, J lost 4 bases, and 18 bases lay in between. This CDR3 is built from 16 residues. Germline assignment: CDR1 LGHNA and CDR2 YNFKEQ. The CDR3 DNA reads as TGTGCCAGCAGCCAGTATGAAGCCCAGGGAAGCTATGGCTACACCTTC. Encoded protein: CASSQYEAQGSYGYTF.

The gene calls are TRBV6-2 or TRBV6-3 and TRBJ2-7; 9 nucleotides line up with TRBD2. CDR3 length equals 16 residues. The germline V gene has CDR1 MNHEY and CDR2 SVGEGT. V shed 2 bases, J shed 3 bases, and the junction held 8 bases outside the gene matches. CDR3: CASSYVWREGLYEQYF. The CDR3 nucleotides read TGTGCCAGCAGTTACGTCTGGCGGGAGGGCCTCTACGAGCAGTACTTC.

The chain recombines TRBV27 with TRBJ1-2; D gene unclear. The CDR3 is 13 residues long. Per germline, CDR1 MNHEY and CDR2 SMNVEV (reference sequence). Trimming pared 1 base from V and 4 bases from J, leaving 7 bases between. CDR3 nucleotides: TGTGCCAGCAGTTTATTCGGAGGCTATGGCTACACCTTC. Its translation is CASSLFGGYGYTF.